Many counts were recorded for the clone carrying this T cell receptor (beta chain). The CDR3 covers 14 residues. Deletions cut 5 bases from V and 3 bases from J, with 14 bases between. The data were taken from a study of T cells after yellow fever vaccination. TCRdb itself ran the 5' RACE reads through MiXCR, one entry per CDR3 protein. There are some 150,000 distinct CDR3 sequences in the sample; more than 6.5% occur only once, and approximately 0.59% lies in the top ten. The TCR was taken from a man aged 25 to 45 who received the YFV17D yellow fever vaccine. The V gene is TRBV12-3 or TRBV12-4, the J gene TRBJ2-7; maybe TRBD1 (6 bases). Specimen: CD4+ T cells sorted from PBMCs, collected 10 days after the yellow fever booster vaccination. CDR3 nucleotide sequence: TGTGCCAGCAGTCTCGGGACAAGAGACTACGAGCAGTACTTC. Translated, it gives CASSLGTRDYEQYF.